This passage covers 12 T cell receptor beta chains from one sample sequenced in a study of CD8 T cells in Susac syndrome. It was with random hexamers that about 0.45 to 1 ug RNA was reverse transcribed. MiXCR, applied by TCRdb to the immunoSEQ multiplex PCR reads, yields one record per CDR3 protein. Seen here are about 150,000 distinct CDR3 sequences, about 94% observed once, and the top ten hold 0.065% to 0.095%. The sample comprised CD4+ T cells from PBMCs. Every receptor here comes from a human donor with Susac syndrome.

The V gene is TRBV7-9, the J gene TRBJ1-1, with D possibly TRBD1 on 5 matching bases. The CDR3 has 15 amino acids. Germline V gives CDR1 SEHNR, CDR2 FQNEAQ (reference sequence). V was pared by 0 bases and J by 8 bases, with 16 bases between. CDR3 sequence: CASSLAPPRDREAFF. The CDR3 region has the DNA TGTGCCAGCAGCTTAGCCCCCCCCAGGGACCGAGAAGCTTTCTTT.

This clonotype has just one count. The CDR3 reads CASSPGQGGRINEKLFF. The CDR3 DNA follows: TGTGCCAGCAGCCCAGGACAGGGTGGACGGATTAATGAAAAACTGTTTTTT. The J gene is TRBJ1-4, the V gene TRBV5-8, with 8 bases matching TRBD1. The V gene end was trimmed by 4 bases and the J gene end by 4 bases; junction bases not matched to a gene: 12. There are 17 residues in the CDR3. Germline assignment: CDR1 SGHTS and CDR2 YDEGEE.

This chain uses TRBV20-1 with TRBJ1-6, with D perhaps matching TRBD1 (5 bases). The CDR3 contains 17 residues. The germline V gene encodes CDR1 DFQATT and CDR2 SNEGSKA (reference sequence). Deletions cut 3 bases from V and 3 bases from J, with 18 bases between. CDR3 sequence: CSASAGQGGIYNSPLHF. The DNA of the CDR3 is TGCAGTGCTAGTGCCGGCCAGGGAGGAATCTATAATTCACCCCTCCACTTT.

The V call is TRBV3-1, the J call TRBJ2-1; D remains ambiguous. This CDR3 region has 13 residues. Germline lookup yields CDR1 LGHDT and CDR2 YNNKEL (reference sequence). V was pared by 3 bases and J by 5 bases, with 8 bases between. The CDR3 is CASSQGYNNEQFF. CDR3 nucleotides: TGTGCCAGCAGCCAGGGCTATAACAATGAGCAGTTCTTC.

J is TRBJ2-3 and V is TRBV20-1, with 14 bases that match TRBD2. The CDR3 contains 18 residues. Trimming removed 4 bases from V and 0 bases from J; junction bases left unmatched: 9. Germline V gene sequence: CDR1 DFQATT, CDR2 SNEGSKA (reference sequence). The CDR3 reads CSATMTSGRVSSTDTQYF. The CDR3 nucleotides are TGCAGTGCTACAATGACTAGCGGGAGGGTATCTAGCACAGATACGCAGTATTTT.

The chain has TRBV7-2 and TRBJ1-2; D gene unclear. From germline, CDR1 is SGHTA and CDR2 FQGNSA. The CDR3 is 13 residues long. Trimming removed 4 bases from V and 8 bases from J, with 14 bases in between. The CDR3 loop reads CASSSDPDRGYTF. For the CDR3, the DNA is TGTGCCAGCAGCTCGGACCCCGACCGGGGCTACACCTTC.

The chain links TRBV2 to TRBJ2-1; either TRBD1 or TRBD2 may supply D (6 bases each). Deletions cut 8 bases from V and 3 bases from J, with 11 bases between. The CDR3 covers 13 residues. In germline, CDR1 is SNHLY, CDR2 FYNNEI. The CDR3 region is CASGEDSYNEQFF. CDR3 coding DNA: TGTGCCAGCGGGGAGGACAGCTACAATGAGCAGTTCTTC.

The V and J genes are TRBV9 and TRBJ2-3; no clear D gene. The CDR3 has 15 amino acids. Germline CDR1 is SGDLS and CDR2 is YYNGEE. The V gene lost 4 bases and the J gene lost 4 bases, with 16 bases spanning the gap. The CDR3 region has the DNA TGTGCCAGCAGCCCCCTGGGAAGTCAATCAGATACGCAGTATTTT. It specifies CASSPLGSQSDTQYF.

V gene TRBV7-9 combines with J gene TRBJ2-2; no reliable D call. The CDR3 runs to 16 residues. Trimming stripped 6 bases from V and 1 base from J, with 15 bases between. Germline lookup yields CDR1 SEHNR and CDR2 FQNEAQ (reference sequence). CDR3 sequence (DNA): TGTGCCAGCAGTATTGTGACTCACAAGAACACCGGGGAGCTGTTTTTT. It yields the protein CASSIVTHKNTGELFF.

V is TRBV27 and J is TRBJ2-4; TRBD2 matches at 12 bases. This CDR3 has 19 amino acids. CDR1 and CDR2 (germline): MNHEY, SMNVEV (reference sequence). V was clipped by 6 bases and J by 3 bases; unmatched bases: 15. CDR3 bases: TGTGCCAGCAGCCCAGTTACGCACCTAGCGGGAGGGGACAAAAACATTCAGTACTTC. This translates into CASSPVTHLAGGDKNIQYF.

The V call is TRBV20-1, the J call TRBJ2-7; the D gene is possibly TRBD1 (6 bases). Germline-derived CDR1 and CDR2 are DFQATT and SNEGSKA (reference sequence). V lost 3 bases, J lost 5 bases, and 23 bases lay in between. The CDR3 is 16 residues long. CDR3 loop: CSASLVGAKGYNEQYF. As DNA, the CDR3 is TGCAGTGCTAGCCTAGTGGGGGCCAAGGGCTATAACGAGCAGTACTTC.

The rearrangement uses TRBV3-1 and TRBJ1-1, with D unresolved. CDR1 and CDR2 from the germline V gene are LGHDT and YNNKEL (reference sequence). CDR3 length: 15 residues. Trimming shortened V by 1 base and J by 5 bases, and 14 bases separated the two germline ends. The CDR3 loop reads CASSQAVGAGTEAFF. The CDR3 DNA sequence: TGTGCCAGCAGCCAAGCTGTCGGTGCGGGAACTGAAGCTTTCTTT.